This TCR beta chain was captured by sequencing in a study of T cell repertoires in cytomegalovirus infection. Study-level points and caveats: HLA-C-restricted CMV-specific TCR beta clonotypes prevailed in the ex vivo response.

Germline lookup yields CDR1 SEHNR and CDR2 FQNEAQ (reference sequence). CDR3 size: 15 residues. V was shortened by 2 bases and J by 0 bases, with 8 bases between the two germline ends. This clonotype was counted at least ten times. Its antigen is unidentified. MiXCR, run by TCRdb on the reads, gives a single entry per CDR3 protein. This table has approximately 910,000 distinct CDR3 sequences, 30% to 40% appearing once. The sequences come from cultured CD8+ T cells from PBMCs, collected from culture after CMV antigen stimulation. J is TRBJ2-1 and V is TRBV7-9; weak D call: TRBD2 (5 bases). The clonotype comes from a human donor in good health (CMV status not recorded). Some clones in this sample may be carry-over from other donors' samples. This CDR3 is CASSLWESSYNEQFF. The CDR3 DNA sequence: TGTGCCAGCAGCTTATGGGAGAGCTCCTACAATGAGCAGTTCTTC.